This TCR beta chain was recovered during a study of T cells after yellow fever vaccination. Study at large: SMART-Seq v4 Ultra Low Input prepared the low-cell-number fractions. General study findings and limits: Most primary-vaccination clones reappeared after the booster (approximately 95% CD4, roughly 88% CD8).

This clonotype turned up a few times. Its target is not known. TCRdb re-called the 5' RACE reads through MiXCR, storing one row per CDR3 protein. The table has hundreds of thousands of distinct CDR3 sequences, roughly an eighth seen once; the top ten hold about 15%. Trimming cost V 6 bases and J 3 bases, with 14 bases left between them. The CDR3 runs to 13 residues. Germline V lookup: CDR1 DFQATT, CDR2 SNEGSKA (reference sequence). The sample consisted of PBMCs, taken on the day of the yellow fever booster vaccination. The receptor comes from a man aged 25 to 40 who received the YFV17D yellow fever vaccine. The rearrangement links TRBV20-1 to TRBJ1-1; possible D gene TRBD1, 5 bases. CDR3 loop: CSANPIRDTEAFF. In DNA form, the CDR3 reads TGCAGTGCCAATCCAATCAGGGACACTGAAGCTTTCTTT.